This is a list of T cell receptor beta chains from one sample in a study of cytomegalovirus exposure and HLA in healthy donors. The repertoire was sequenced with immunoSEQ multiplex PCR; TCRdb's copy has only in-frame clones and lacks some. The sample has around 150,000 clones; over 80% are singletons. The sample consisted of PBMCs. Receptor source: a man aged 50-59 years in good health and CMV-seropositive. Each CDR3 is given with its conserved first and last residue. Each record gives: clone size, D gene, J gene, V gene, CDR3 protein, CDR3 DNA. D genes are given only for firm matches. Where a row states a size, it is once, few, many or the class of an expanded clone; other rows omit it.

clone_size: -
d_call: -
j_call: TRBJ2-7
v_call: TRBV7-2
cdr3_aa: CASSLRESYEQYF
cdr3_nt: TGTGCCAGCAGCTTAAGGGAGAGCTACGAGCAGTACTTC

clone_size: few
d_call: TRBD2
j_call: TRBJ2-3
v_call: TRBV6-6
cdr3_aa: CASGGGLNTQYF
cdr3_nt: TGTGCCAGCGGGGGAGGGTTAAATACGCAGTATTTT

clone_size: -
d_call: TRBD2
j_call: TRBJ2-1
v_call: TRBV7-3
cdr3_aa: CASSPYGGRSAYNEQFF
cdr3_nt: TGTGCCAGCAGCCCCTATGGCGGGAGGAGCGCCTACAATGAGCAGTTCTTC

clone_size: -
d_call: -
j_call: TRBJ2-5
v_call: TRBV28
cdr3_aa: CASSSRGRETQYF
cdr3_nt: TGTGCCAGCAGTTCCAGGGGAAGGGAGACCCAGTACTTC

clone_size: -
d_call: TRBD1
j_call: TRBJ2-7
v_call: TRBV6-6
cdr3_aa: CASSYNTGGEQYF
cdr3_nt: TGTGCCAGCAGTTACAACACAGGGGGCGAGCAGTACTTC

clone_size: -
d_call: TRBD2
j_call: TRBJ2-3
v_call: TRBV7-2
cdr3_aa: CASSSTLAGGLRADTQYF
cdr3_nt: TGTGCCAGCAGCTCGACGCTAGCGGGGGGCCTAAGGGCAGATACGCAGTATTTT

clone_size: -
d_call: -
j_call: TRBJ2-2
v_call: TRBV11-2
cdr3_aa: CASSLYSPGELFF
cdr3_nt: TGTGCCAGCAGCTTATACAGTCCCGGGGAGCTGTTTTTT

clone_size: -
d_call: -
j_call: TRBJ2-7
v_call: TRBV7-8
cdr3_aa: CASSLAPGEYEQYF
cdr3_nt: TGTGCCAGCAGCTTAGCTCCGGGGGAATACGAGCAGTACTTC

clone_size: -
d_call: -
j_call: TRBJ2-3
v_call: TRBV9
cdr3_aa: CASTTSVAGTQYF
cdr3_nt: TGTGCCAGCACCACCTCGGTCGCAGGGACGCAGTATTTT

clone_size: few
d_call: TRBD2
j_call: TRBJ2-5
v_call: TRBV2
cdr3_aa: CASRDGGTQETQYF
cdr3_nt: TGTGCCAGCCGAGACGGGGGGACCCAAGAGACCCAGTACTTC

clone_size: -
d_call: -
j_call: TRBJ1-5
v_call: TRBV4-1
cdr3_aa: CASSPGGGDQPQHF
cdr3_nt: TGCGCCAGCAGCCCTGGAGGGGGGGATCAGCCCCAGCATTTT

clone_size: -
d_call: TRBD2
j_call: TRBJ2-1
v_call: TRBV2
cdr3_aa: CASSVSGRNNEQFF
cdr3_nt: TGTGCCAGCAGTGTTAGCGGGAGGAACAATGAGCAGTTCTTC

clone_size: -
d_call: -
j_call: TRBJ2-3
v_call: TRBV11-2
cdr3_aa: CASSFQGRADTQYF
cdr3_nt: TGTGCCAGCAGCTTCCAGGGTCGGGCAGATACGCAGTATTTT

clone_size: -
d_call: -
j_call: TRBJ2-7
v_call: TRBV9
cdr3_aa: CASSPGGLPVSYEQYF
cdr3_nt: TGTGCCAGCAGCCCCGGAGGCCTACCGGTATCCTACGAGCAGTACTTC

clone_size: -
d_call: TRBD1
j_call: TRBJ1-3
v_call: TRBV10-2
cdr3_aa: CASSPGQGVLSGNTIYF
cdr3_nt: TGCGCCAGCAGCCCCGGACAGGGCGTCCTCTCTGGAAACACCATATATTTT

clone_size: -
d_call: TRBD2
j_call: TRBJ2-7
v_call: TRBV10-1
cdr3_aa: CATGTSGRHEQYF
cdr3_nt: TGCGCCACTGGGACTAGCGGAAGACACGAGCAGTACTTC

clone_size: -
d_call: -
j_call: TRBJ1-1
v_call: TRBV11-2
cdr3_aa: CASSLRPSLAEPEAFF
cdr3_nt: TGTGCCAGCAGCCTCAGACCCTCCCTAGCTGAGCCTGAAGCTTTCTTT

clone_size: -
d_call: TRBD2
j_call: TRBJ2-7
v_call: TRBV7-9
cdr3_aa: CASSLGGGRVSEQYF
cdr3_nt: TGTGCCAGCAGCTTAGGCGGCGGGAGGGTTAGCGAGCAGTACTTC

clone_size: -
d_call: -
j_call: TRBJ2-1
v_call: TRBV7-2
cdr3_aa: CASSPYSEAKQFF
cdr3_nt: TGTGCCAGCAGCCCATATAGCGAGGCAAAGCAGTTCTTC

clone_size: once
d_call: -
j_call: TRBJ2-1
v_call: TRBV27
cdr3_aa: CASRGGAYNEQFF
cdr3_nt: TGTGCCAGCAGAGGGGGAGCCTACAATGAGCAGTTCTTC

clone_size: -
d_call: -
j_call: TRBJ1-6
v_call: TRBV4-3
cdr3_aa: CASSQDGGLGSPLHF
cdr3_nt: TGCGCCAGCAGCCAAGATGGAGGTCTAGGTTCACCCCTCCACTTT

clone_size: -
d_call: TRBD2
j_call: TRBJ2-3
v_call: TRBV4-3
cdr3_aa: CASSQHPRGGEDTQYF
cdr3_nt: TGCGCCAGCAGCCAACACCCCCGGGGGGGCGAAGATACGCAGTATTTT

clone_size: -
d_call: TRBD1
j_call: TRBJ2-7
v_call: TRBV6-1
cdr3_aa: CASMIGQGSSYEQYF
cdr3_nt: TGTGCCAGCATGATAGGACAGGGGTCCTCCTACGAGCAGTACTTC

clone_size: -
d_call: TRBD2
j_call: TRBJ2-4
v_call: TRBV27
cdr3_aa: CASSPRGGDIQYF
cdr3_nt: TGTGCCAGCAGTCCCCGGGGGGGAGACATTCAGTACTTC

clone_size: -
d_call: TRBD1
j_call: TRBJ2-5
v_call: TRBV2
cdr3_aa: CASRGTGGGETQYF
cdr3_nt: TGTGCCAGCAGAGGGACAGGGGGAGGGGAGACCCAGTACTTC

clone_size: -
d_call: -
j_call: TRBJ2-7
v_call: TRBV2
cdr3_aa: CASSEASLAYGYEQYF
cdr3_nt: TGTGCCAGCAGTGAAGCGTCTCTAGCGTACGGCTACGAGCAGTACTTC

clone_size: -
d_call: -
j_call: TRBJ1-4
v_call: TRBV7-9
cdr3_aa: CASSLGSGPNEKLFF
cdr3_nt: TGTGCCAGCAGCTTAGGGTCAGGTCCTAATGAAAAACTGTTTTTT

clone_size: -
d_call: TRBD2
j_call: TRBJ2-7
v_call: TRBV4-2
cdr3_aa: CASSQGVAGETYEQYF
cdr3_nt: TGTGCCAGCAGCCAAGGGGTAGCGGGGGAGACCTACGAGCAGTACTTC

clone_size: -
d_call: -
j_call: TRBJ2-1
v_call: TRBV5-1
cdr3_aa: CASSPWEGGVQFF
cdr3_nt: TGCGCCAGCAGCCCTTGGGAGGGGGGCGTGCAGTTCTTC

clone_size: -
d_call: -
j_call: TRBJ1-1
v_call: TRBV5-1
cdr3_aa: CASSLRRGGLGTNTEAFF
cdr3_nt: TGCGCCAGCAGCTTGCGCCGGGGGGGCTTGGGGACGAACACTGAAGCTTTCTTT

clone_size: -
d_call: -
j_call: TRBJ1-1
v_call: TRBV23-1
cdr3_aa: CASSQQGQGNEAFF
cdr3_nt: TGCGCCAGCAGTCAACAAGGACAAGGGAATGAAGCTTTCTTT

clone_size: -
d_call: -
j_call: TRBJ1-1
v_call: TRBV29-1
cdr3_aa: CSVEGGSGTEAFF
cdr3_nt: TGCAGCGTTGAAGGAGGGTCGGGAACTGAAGCTTTCTTT

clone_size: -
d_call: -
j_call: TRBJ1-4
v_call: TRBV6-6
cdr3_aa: CASSDREWGREKLFF
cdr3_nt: TGTGCCAGCAGTGACCGGGAGTGGGGGAGGGAAAAACTGTTTTTT

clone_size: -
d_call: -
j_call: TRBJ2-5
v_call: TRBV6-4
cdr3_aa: CASRVGGVGGPRGETQYF
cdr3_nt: TGTGCCAGCAGGGTGGGGGGAGTGGGAGGGCCGAGGGGGGAGACCCAGTACTTC

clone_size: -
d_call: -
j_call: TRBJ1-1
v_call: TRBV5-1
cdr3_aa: CASSSQPGQNTEAFF
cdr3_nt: TGCGCCAGCAGCTCCCAACCGGGTCAGAACACTGAAGCTTTCTTT

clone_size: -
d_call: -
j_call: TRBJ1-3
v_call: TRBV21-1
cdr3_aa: CASSKGSREPGNTIYF
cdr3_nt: TGTGCCAGCAGCAAAGGTAGCCGGGAGCCTGGAAACACCATATATTTT

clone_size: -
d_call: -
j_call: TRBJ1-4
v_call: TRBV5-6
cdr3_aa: CASSRRRADGKLFF
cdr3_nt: TGTGCCAGCAGCCGCCGGAGGGCGGATGGAAAACTGTTTTTT

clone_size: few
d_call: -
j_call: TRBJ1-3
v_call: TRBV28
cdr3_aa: CASSPRGFNTIYF
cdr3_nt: TGTGCCAGCAGTCCGAGGGGGTTCAACACCATATATTTT

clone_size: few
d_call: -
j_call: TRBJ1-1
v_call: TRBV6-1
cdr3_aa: CASSKRTGTEAFF
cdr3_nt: TGTGCCAGCAGTAAACGGACGGGAACTGAAGCTTTCTTT

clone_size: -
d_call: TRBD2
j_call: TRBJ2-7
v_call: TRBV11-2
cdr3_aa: CASSLGRERPYEQYF
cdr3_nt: TGTGCCAGCAGCTTAGGGCGGGAGCGGCCCTACGAGCAGTACTTC

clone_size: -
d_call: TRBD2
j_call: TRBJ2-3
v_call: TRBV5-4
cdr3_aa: CASSLLAVRTDTQYF
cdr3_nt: TGTGCCAGCAGCTTGCTAGCGGTACGCACAGATACGCAGTATTTT

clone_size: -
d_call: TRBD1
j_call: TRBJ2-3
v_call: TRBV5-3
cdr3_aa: CARNFTGTGRADTQYF
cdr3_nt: TGTGCCAGAAACTTCACCGGGACAGGGAGGGCAGATACGCAGTATTTT

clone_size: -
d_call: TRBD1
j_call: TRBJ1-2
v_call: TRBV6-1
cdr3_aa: CASSEGTGGVYGYTF
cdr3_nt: TGTGCCAGCAGTGAAGGGACAGGGGGCGTCTATGGCTACACCTTC

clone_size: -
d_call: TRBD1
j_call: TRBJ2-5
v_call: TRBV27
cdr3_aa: CASSLGTANIETQYF
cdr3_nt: TGTGCCAGCAGTTTAGGGACAGCGAATATAGAGACCCAGTACTTC

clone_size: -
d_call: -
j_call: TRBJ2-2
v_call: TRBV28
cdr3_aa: CATTGTGTGELFF
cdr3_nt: TGTGCCACCACGGGAACGGGGACCGGGGAGCTGTTTTTT

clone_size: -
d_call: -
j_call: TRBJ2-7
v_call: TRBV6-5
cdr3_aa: CASTDRSYEQYF
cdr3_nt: TGTGCCAGCACCGACAGATCCTACGAGCAGTACTTC

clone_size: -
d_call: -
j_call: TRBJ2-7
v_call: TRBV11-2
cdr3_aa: CASSYSIGESYEQYF
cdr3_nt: TGTGCCAGCAGCTATTCCATCGGTGAATCCTACGAGCAGTACTTC

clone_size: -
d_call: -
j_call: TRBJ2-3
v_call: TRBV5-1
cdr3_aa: CASKPPPGDTQYF
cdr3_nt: TGCGCCAGCAAACCTCCGCCCGGAGATACGCAGTATTTT

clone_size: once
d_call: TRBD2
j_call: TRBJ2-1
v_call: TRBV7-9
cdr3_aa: CASSLVSSGRGNEQFF
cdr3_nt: TGTGCCAGCAGCTTAGTATCAAGCGGGAGGGGAAATGAGCAGTTCTTC

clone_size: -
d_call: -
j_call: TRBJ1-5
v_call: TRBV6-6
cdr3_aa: CASSYVEGNQPQHF
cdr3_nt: TGTGCCAGCAGTTATGTGGAGGGCAATCAGCCCCAGCATTTT

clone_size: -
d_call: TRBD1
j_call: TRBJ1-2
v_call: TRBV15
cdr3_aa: CATSEPAGGQGNYGYTF
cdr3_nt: TGTGCCACCAGCGAACCCGCGGGGGGACAGGGGAACTATGGCTACACCTTC

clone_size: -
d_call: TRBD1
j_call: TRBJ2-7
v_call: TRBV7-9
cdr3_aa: CASETGAGSYEQYF
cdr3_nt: TGTGCCAGCGAAACAGGGGCAGGGTCCTACGAGCAGTACTTC

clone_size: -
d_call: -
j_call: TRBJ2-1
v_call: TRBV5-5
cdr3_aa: CASSLGLSPQEQFF
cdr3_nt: TGTGCCAGCAGCTTGGGACTATCTCCCCAGGAGCAGTTCTTC

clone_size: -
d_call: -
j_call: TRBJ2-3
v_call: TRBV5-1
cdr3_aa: CASGGTGVLDTQYF
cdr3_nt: TGCGCCAGCGGGGGAACGGGAGTGCTAGATACGCAGTATTTT

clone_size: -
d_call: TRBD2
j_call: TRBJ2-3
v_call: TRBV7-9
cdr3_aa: CASSLGSGRGDTQYF
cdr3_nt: TGTGCCAGCAGCTTAGGCAGCGGGAGAGGAGATACGCAGTATTTT

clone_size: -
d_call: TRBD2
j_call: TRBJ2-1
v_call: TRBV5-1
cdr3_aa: CASRPRVAGGWDNEQFF
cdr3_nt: TGCGCCAGCAGGCCCCGAGTAGCGGGAGGGTGGGACAATGAGCAGTTCTTC